This T cell receptor beta chain emerged from a study of blood T cell repertoires in COVID-19. Study background: Samples taken during acute and convalescent COVID-19 were collected in the United States, Italy and Spain. T cells, B-cell-depleted T cells, or PBMCs provided the cDNA or gDNA that served as material.

Trimming removed 3 bases at V and 3 bases at J, with 9 bases between. The germline V gene encodes CDR1 SGHVS and CDR2 FNYEAQ. This CDR3 spans 14 amino acids. Original processing notes: Amplification of reference gene primers provided the estimated nucleated cell counts. The protocol was immunoSEQ multiplex PCR, while the TCRdb copy is restricted to in-frame clones and leaves out a portion. The V and J calls and clone size are taken from that table; D and trimming were inferred from the DNA. The sample includes under 150,000 clones, more than 75% of them seen just once. The material sequenced was peripheral blood. This chain joins TRBV7-6 and TRBJ1-3; D uncertain. This TCR was recovered from a man aged 55 to 70 with active or convalescent COVID-19. CDR3 nucleotide sequence: TGTGCCAGCAGCTTGGAGTTTGGTGGAAACACCATATATTTT. Translating it yields CASSLEFGGNTIYF.